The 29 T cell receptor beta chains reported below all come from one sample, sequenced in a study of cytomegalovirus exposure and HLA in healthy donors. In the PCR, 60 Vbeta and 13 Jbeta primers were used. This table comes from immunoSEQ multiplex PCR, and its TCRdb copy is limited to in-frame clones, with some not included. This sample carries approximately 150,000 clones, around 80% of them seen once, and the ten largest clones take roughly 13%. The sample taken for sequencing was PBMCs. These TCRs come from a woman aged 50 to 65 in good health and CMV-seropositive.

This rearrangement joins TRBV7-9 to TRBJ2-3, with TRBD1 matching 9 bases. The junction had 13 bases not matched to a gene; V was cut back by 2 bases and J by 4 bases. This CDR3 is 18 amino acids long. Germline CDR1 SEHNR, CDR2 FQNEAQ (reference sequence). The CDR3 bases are TGTGCCAGCAGCTTATCTTATGGGGACAGGGCTGGCGCAGATACGCAGTATTTT. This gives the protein CASSLSYGDRAGADTQYF.

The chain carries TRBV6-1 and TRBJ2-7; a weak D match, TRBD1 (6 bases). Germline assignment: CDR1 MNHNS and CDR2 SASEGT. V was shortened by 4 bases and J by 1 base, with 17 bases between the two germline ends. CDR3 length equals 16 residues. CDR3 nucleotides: TGTGCCAGCAGTGTGTCCGGTGGCAGGGGATCCTACGAGCAGTACTTC. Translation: CASSVSGGRGSYEQYF.

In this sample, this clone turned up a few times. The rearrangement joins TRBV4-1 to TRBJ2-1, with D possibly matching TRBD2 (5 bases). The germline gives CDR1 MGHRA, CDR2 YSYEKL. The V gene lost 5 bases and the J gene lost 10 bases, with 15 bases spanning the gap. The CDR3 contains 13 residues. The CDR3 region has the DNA TGCGCCAGCAGCTCGGCGGGTTTGGGGGAGCAGTTCTTC. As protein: CASSSAGLGEQFF.

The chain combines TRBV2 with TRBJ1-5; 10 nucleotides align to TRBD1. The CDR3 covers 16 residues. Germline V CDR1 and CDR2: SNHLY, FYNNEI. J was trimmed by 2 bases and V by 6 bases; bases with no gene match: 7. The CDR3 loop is CASSARTGGGNQPQHF. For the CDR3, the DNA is TGTGCCAGCAGCGCCCGGACAGGGGGAGGCAATCAGCCCCAGCATTTT.

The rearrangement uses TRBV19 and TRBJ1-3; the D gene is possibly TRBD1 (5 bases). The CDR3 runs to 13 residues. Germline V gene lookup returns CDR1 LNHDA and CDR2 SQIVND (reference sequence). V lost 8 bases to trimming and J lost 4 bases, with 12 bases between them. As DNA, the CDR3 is TGTGCCAGTCGGGGACTACCCGGAAACACCATATATTTT. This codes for CASRGLPGNTIYF.

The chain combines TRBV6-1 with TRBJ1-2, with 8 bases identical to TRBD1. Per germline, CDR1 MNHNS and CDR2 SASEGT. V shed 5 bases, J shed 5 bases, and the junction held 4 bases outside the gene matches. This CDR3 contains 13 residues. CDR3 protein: CASSNDRGYGYTF. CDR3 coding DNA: TGTGCCAGCAGTAATGACAGGGGTTATGGCTACACCTTC.

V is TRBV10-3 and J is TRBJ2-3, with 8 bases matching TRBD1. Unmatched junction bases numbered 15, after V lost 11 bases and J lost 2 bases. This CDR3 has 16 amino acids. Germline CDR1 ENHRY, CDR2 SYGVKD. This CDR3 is CAFSSGQGAITDTQYF. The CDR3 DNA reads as TGTGCCTTCTCGTCAGGGCAGGGGGCGATCACAGATACGCAGTATTTT.

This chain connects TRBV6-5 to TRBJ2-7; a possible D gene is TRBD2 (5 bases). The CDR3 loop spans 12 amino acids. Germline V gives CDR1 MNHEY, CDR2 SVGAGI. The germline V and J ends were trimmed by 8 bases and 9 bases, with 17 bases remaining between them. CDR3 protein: CASARDHLRQYF. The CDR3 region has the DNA TGTGCCAGCGCTCGGGATCATCTAAGGCAGTACTTC.

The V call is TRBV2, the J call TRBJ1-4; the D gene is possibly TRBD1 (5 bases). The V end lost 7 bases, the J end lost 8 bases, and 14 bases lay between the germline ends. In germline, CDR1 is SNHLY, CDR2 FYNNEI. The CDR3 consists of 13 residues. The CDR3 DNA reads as TGTGCCAGCAAATTCCAGGGCTGGGAAAAACTGTTTTTT. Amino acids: CASKFQGWEKLFF.

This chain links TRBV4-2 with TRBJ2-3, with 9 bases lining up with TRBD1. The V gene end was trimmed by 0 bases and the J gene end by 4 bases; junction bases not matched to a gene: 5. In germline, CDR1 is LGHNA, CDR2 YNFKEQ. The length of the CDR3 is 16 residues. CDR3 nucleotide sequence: TGTGCCAGCAGCCAAGACGACAGGGGGGCGGCAGATACGCAGTATTTT. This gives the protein CASSQDDRGAADTQYF.

CDR3 DNA: TGTGCCTGGAGTCAACAGGGGAATCAGCCCCAGCATTTT. Amino acids: CAWSQQGNQPQHF. The V and J genes are TRBV30 and TRBJ1-5; the match to TRBD1 covers 7 bases. From germline, CDR1 is GTSNPN and CDR2 SVGIG (reference sequence). Losses at the gene ends were 2 bases for V and 4 bases for J; bases not matched to a gene: 2. This CDR3 comprises 13 residues.

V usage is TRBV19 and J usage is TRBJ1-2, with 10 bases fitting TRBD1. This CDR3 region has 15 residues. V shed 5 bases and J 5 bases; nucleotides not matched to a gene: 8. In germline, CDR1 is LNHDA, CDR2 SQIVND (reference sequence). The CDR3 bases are TGTGCCAGTAGTTCCCCGACAGGGGGCGGATATGGCTACACCTTC. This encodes CASSSPTGGGYGYTF.

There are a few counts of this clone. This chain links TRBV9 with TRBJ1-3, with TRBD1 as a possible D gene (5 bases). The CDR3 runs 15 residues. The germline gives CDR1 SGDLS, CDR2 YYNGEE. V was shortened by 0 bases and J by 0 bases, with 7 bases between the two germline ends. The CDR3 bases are TGTGCCAGCAGCGTAGAGGGGATCTCTGGAAACACCATATATTTT. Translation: CASSVEGISGNTIYF.

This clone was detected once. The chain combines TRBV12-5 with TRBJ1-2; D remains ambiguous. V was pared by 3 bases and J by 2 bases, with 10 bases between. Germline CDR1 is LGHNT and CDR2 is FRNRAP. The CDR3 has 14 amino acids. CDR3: CASGFGYGNYGYTF. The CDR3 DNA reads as TGTGCTAGTGGTTTTGGTTACGGGAACTATGGCTACACCTTC. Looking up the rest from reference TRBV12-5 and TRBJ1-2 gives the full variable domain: DARVTQTPRHKVTEMGQEVTMRCQPILGHNTVFWYRQTMMQGLELLAYFRNRAPLDDSGMPKDRFSAEMPDATLATLKIQPSEPRDSAVYFCASGFGYGNYGYTFGSGTRLTVV.

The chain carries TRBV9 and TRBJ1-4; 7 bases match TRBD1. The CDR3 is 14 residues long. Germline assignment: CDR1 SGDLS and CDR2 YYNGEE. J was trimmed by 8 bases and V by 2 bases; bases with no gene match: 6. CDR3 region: CASSVGTAQEKLFF. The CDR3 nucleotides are TGTGCCAGCAGCGTGGGGACAGCCCAGGAAAAACTGTTTTTT.

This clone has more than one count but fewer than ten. The CDR3 is CASTPLGVSTDTQYF. The CDR3 nucleotides read TGTGCCAGCACCCCCCTGGGAGTCAGCACAGATACGCAGTATTTT. The rearrangement links TRBV5-6 to TRBJ2-3; a possible D gene is TRBD2 (5 bases). V was shortened by 6 bases and J by 0 bases, with 14 bases between the two germline ends. The CDR3 is 15 amino acids. Germline values: CDR1 SGHDT, CDR2 YYEEEE. Full variable domain (remainder filled in from reference TRBV5-6 and TRBJ2-3): DAGVTQSPTHLIKTRGQQVTLRCSPKSGHDTVSWYQQALGQGPQFIFQYYEEEERQRGNFPDRFSGHQFPNYSSELNVNALLLGDSALYLCASTPLGVSTDTQYFGPGTRLTVL.

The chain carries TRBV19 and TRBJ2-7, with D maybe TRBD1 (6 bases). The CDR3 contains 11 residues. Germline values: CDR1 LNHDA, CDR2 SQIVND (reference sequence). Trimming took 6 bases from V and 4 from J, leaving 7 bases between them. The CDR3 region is CASSRGYEQYF. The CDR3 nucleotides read TGTGCCAGTAGCAGGGGTTACGAGCAGTACTTC.

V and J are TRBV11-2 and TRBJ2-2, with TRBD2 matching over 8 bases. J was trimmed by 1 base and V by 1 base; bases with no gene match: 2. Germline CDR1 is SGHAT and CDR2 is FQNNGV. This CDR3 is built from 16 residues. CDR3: CASSLATSGNTGELFF. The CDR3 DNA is TGTGCCAGCAGCTTAGCTACTAGCGGGAACACCGGGGAGCTGTTTTTT.

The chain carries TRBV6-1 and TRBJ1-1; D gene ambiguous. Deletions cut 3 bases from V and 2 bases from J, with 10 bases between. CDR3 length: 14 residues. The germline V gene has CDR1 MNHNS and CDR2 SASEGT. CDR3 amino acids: CASSDGSANTEAFF. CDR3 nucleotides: TGTGCCAGCAGTGACGGGAGTGCAAACACTGAAGCTTTCTTT.

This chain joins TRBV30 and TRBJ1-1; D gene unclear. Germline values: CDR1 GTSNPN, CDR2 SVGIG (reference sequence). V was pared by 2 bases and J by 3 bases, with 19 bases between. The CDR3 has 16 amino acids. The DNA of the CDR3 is TGTGCCTGGAGTACTCTTCGGGTTAATGTCGACACTGAAGCTTTCTTT. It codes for CAWSTLRVNVDTEAFF.

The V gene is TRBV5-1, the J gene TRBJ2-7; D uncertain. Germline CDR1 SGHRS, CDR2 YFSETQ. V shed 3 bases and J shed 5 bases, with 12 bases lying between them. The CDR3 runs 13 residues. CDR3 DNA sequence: TGCGCCAGCAGCTCCTCCCCTCGGGACGAGCAGTACTTC. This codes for CASSSSPRDEQYF. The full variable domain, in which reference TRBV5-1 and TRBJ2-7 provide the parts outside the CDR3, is KAGVTQTPRYLIKTRGQQVTLSCSPISGHRSVSWYQQTPGQGLQFLFEYFSETQRNKGNFPGRFSGRQFSNSRSEMNVSTLELGDSALYLCASSSSPRDEQYFGPGTRLTVT.

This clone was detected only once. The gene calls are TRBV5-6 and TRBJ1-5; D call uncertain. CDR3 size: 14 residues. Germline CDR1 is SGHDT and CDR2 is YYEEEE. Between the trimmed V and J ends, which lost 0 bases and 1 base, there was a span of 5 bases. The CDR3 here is CASSLGHSNQPQHF. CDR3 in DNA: TGTGCCAGCAGCTTGGGACACAGCAATCAGCCCCAGCATTTT.

As DNA, the CDR3 is TGTGCCAGCAGTAAGAGGGGGTACACTGAAGCTTTCTTT. This gives the protein CASSKRGYTEAFF. The rearrangement uses TRBV6-5 and TRBJ1-1, with D possibly matching TRBD1 (6 bases). The CDR3 is 13 residues long. Germline loops: CDR1 MNHEY, CDR2 SVGAGI. Trimming cost V 5 bases and J 3 bases, with 10 bases left between them.

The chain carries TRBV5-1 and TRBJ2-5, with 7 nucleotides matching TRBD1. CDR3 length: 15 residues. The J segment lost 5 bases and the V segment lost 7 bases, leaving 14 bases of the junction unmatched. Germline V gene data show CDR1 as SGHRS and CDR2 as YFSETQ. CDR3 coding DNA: TGCGCCAGCGCCGACGGGACAGACTCAAGGGAGACCCAGTACTTC. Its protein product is CASADGTDSRETQYF.

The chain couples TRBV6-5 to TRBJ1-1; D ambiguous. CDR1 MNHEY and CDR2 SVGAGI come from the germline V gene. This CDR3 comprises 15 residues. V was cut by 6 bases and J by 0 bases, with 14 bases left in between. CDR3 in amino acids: CASRPTRLMNTEAFF. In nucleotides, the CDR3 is TGTGCCAGCAGACCCACGCGACTAATGAACACTGAAGCTTTCTTT.

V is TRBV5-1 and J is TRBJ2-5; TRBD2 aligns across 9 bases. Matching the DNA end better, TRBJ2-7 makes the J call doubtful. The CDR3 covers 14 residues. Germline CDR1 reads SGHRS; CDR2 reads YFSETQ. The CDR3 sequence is CASSLGAGGYEQYF. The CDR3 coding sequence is TGCGCCAGCAGCTTGGGGGCGGGGGGGTACGAGCAGTACTTC.

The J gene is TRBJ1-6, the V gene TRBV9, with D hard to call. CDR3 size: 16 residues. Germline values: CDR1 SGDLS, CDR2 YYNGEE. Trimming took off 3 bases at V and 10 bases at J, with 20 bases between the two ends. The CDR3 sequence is CASSEPLGDRASPLHF. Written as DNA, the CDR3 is TGTGCCAGCAGCGAGCCCCTCGGGGATAGGGCCTCACCCCTCCACTTT.

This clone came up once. In DNA form, the CDR3 reads TGTGCCTGGGGACAGGGACATTCACCCCTCCACTTT. Residues: CAWGQGHSPLHF. This chain connects TRBV30 to TRBJ1-6; 8 bases map to TRBD1. The V and J ends lost 5 bases and 8 bases, in that order; junction bases with no gene match: 2. This CDR3 spans 12 amino acids. Germline V lookup: CDR1 GTSNPN, CDR2 SVGIG (reference sequence).

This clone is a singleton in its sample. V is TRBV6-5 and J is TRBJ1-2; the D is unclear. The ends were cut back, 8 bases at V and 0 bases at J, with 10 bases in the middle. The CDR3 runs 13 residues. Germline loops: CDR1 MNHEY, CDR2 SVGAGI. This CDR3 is CASYTAANYGYTF. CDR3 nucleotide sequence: TGTGCCAGCTACACAGCAGCTAACTATGGCTACACCTTC.